This entry describes one T cell receptor beta chain. This record comes from a study of T cell responses to AZD1222 COVID-19 vaccine. TCRdb's table, derived via immunoSEQ multiplex PCR, lists solely in-frame clones and lacks some. The data contain roughly 140,000 clones, about 88% of them seen just once; the ten biggest clones take up 5.5% to 7%. Trimming shortened V by 4 bases and J by 9 bases, and 20 bases separated the two germline ends. Germline values: CDR1 SGHRS, CDR2 YFSETQ. CDR3 length: 14 amino acids. V gene TRBV5-1 combines with J gene TRBJ2-7; D is possibly TRBD1 (5 bases). The sample consisted of peripheral blood, taken after recovery from COVID-19. This TCR was sampled from an adult who had recovered from COVID-19. DNA of the CDR3: TGCGCCAGCAGCCCCAGGACACCGATAACGGGGCAGTACTTC. Its translation is CASSPRTPITGQYF.